This TCR beta chain was identified in a study of neoadjuvant anti-PD-1 for oral cavity cancer (dated by TCRdb to the early 2020s). General notes on the study: Patients mostly received three to four biweekly doses of nivolumab at 3 mg/kg before curative-intent surgical resection. Patients who did not progress were given a fourth nivolumab dose at about day 43 and had definitive surgical resection on days 50-56. Under RECIST 1.1, patients with complete response, partial response or stable disease were classed as responders, and patients with progression were classed as non-responders. The parent correlative cohort included approximately 13 patients, with an approximately 34% response rate. Points the paper makes about the study in general: Only three patients per response group were included in the TCR analyses, and the authors called for validation in larger cohorts. Higher pretreatment blood Treg/Th17 ratios correlated with higher pretreatment blood TCRbeta clonality and lower post-treatment tumor TCRbeta clonality. After neoadjuvant nivolumab, non-responders showed significantly higher T cell clonality (Gini index) in PBMCs than responders did.

For deep sequencing of PBMC libraries, mostly 450 to 500 ng of input genomic DNA was used, and six replicates were run per sample. Following the manufacturer's instructions, the team built TCRbeta libraries using the immunoSEQ hsTCRbeta kit. The completed libraries were mixed into a single pool at 3 nM, then sequenced with an Illumina NovaSeq 6000 S4 flow cell. Concerning the study's data processing: The immunoSEQ Analyzer was used for raw data preprocessing and quality control. The analysis was limited to productive rearrangements, and each clonotype was defined by a unique CDR3 amino acid sequence. Repertoire clonality was estimated as the Gini-Simpson index, which was computed with the R package tcR. Student's t test was used to compare Gini indices, and Pearson correlation was used to assess associations with tumor size change. TCRdb carries this immuneACCESS record with in-frame sequences only. Its versions omit some clonotypes, under half of them owing to an unresolved V gene in the studies checked, with the rest unexplained. V, J and clone size reflect that table, while D and trimming were determined from the DNA. The sample table records more than 15,000 clones; over 65% of these occur just once. Together, the top ten hold around 2.8% of the sample.

The time point label corresponds to: before neoadjuvant nivolumab. Patients had been newly diagnosed with stage II-IVA oral cavity squamous cell carcinoma, and no prior systemic or radiation treatment had been given to the patients. The cohort was made up of patients with locally advanced, HPV-negative oral cavity squamous cell carcinoma. No culture maintenance or expansion was done, as the peripheral blood mononuclear cells went straight to analysis. Samples were obtained from a longitudinal correlative study of a single-arm phase II trial of neoadjuvant nivolumab in oral cavity squamous cell carcinoma. Subject-matched pre- and post-treatment PBMCs and tumors from three responders and three non-responders underwent genomic DNA-based TCRbeta sequencing. Peripheral blood mononuclear cells were collected before nivolumab treatment and were collected again after treatment, at the time of surgery. Genomic DNA was isolated from PBMCs using the Maxwell RSC DNA from Cells kit.

CDR1 and CDR2, per the germline V gene (reference sequence), are MNHEY and SMNVEV. The V and J ends are trimmed by 10 bases and 0 bases, leaving 16 bases between them. The CDR3 contains 15 residues, cysteine and phenylalanine counted. CDR3 DNA only is kept here, 45 bases in frame from base 1. As regards this clone: What this receptor recognizes is not known. The sample holds no much larger clone one base away, and base qualities are not on file.

This receptor was obtained from a person aged 40 to 85 with oral cavity squamous cell carcinoma. The chain employs TRBV27 and TRBJ2-4, with TRBD2 perhaps the D gene, on 5 matching bases. Source: PBMCs, taken before nivolumab (anti-PD-1) treatment. The bases are TGTGCCACCCCTGTGGAGGAAAAAGCCAAAAACATTCAGTACTTC. The resulting protein is CATPVEEKAKNIQYF.